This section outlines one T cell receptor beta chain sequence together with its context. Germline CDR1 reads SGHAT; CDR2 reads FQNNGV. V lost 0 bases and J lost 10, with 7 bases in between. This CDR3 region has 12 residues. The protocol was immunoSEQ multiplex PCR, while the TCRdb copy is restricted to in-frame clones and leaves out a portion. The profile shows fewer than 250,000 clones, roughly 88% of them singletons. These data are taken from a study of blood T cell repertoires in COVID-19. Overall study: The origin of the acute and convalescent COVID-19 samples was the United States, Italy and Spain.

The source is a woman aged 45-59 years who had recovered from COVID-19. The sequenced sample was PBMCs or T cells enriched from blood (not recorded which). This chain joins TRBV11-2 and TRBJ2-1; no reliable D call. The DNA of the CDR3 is TGTGCCAGCAGCTTAGATCGTCTGGAGCAGTTCTTC. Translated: CASSLDRLEQFF.